This T cell receptor beta chain emerged from a study of read filtering for tumor transcriptome and immune sequencing. This CDR3 spans 17 amino acids. Germline-derived CDR1 and CDR2 are SSHAT and FNYEAQ (reference sequence). This library used roughly 400 ng RNA and molecular barcoded adaptors spanning alpha/delta and beta/gamma chains. TCRdb reanalysed the reads using MiXCR and keeps one entry per CDR3 protein. This sample has fewer than 50,000 distinct CDR3 sequences, with roughly an eighth found just once. Ten or more counts support this clonotype. The antigen is unknown. One junction end does not reproduce the germline sequence, and a read error may be involved. Study results and caveats: Even smaller IR-seq throughput identified most shared clonotypes. Without single-read clonotypes, shared clonotype proportions correlated more between IR-seq and RNA-seq. Single-read clonotypes: 80% to 90% of IR-seq clonotypes (around 3.5% of reads), almost 75% of RNA-seq clonotypes (44.6% of reads).

Bone marrow was sampled from every patient at the time of active disease. J is TRBJ2-6 and V is TRBV7-7; 8 nucleotides match TRBD2. The sequence was obtained from a donor at least 40 years old with multiple myeloma. Sequenced sample: a population of CD138-negative cells sorted from bone marrow. The CDR3 sequence: CASSLAGPTSGANVLTF. The CDR3 bases are TGTGCTAGCAGCTTAGCGGGGCCGACCTCTGGGGCCAACGTCCTGACTTTC.